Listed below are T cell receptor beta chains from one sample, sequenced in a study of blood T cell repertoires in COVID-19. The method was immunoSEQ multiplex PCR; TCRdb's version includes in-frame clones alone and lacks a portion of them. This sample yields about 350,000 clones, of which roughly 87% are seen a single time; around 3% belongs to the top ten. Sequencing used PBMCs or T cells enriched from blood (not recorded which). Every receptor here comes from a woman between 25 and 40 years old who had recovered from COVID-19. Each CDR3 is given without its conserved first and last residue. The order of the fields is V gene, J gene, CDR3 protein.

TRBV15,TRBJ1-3,ATSREGIRGLSSGNTIY
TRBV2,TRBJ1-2,ASNPDYGYT
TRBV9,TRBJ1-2,ASSVGQGDYGYT
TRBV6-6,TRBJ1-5,ATSDRDYSNQPQH
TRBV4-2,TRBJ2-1,ASSPRLQGASSNEQF
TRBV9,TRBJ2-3,ASSGREDTQY
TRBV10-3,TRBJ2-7,AISESRTASYEQY
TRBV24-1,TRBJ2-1,ATSATPGGPWYNEQF
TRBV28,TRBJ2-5,ASSFSRRGKETQY
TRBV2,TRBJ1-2,ASSYLQETNYGYT
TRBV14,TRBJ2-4,ARGTGKNIQY
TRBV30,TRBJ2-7,AWSVLGDGEQY
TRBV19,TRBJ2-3,ASSIRGLATDTQY
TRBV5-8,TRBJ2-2,ASTDRGNTGELF
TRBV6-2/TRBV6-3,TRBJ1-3,ASSYSQGGTGNTIY
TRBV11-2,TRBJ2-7,ASSSDGTYEQY
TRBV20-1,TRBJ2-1,SASTPAGGNEQF
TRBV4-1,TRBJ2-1,ASSQGRIAGLYNEQF
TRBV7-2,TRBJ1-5,ASSPGTGTNQPQH
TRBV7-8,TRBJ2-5,ASSLSTLWEETQY
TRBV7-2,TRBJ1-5,ASSKDRGNQPQH
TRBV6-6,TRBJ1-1,ASRQGLNTEAF
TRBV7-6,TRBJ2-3,ASSLAPASGGIPSSTDTQY
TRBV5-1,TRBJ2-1,ASSLGQGAFNEQF
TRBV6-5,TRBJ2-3,ASRPGHSTDTQY
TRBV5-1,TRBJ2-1,ASTRRDLYNEQF
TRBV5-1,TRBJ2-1,ASSFYGTPSSYNEQF
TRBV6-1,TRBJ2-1,ASSSKREVFEQF
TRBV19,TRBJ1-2,ASSMGRLNYGYT
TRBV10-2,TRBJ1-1,ASSEARGTEAF
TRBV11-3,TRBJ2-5,ASSLGLAGVRETQY
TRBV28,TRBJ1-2,ASSWGQMNYGYT
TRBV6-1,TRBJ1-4,ASSGRTGVATNEKLF
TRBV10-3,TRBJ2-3,AAARASTDTQY
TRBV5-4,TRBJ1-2,ASSWGGTNYGYT
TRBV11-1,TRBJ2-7,ASTGRREIPYEQY
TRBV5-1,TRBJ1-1,ASSWTQNTEAF
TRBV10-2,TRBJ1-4,ASSLTGTGEKLF
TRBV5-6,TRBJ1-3,ASSLRRGGNTIY
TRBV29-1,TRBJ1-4,SVAGTTTNEKLF
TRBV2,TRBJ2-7,ASNLQGPGSRDEQY
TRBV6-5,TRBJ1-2,ASSYSTLVRYGYT
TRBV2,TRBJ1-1,ASSEWGGANTEAF
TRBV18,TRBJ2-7,ASSPGTSGSFNEQY
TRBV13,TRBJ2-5,ASTLGGVGETQY
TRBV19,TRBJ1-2,ASSTQAFNYGYT
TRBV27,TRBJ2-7,ASQMLRRTGSPQTGFNEQY
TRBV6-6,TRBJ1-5,ASSYFGESNQPQH
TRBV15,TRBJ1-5,ATSRDVGNQPQH
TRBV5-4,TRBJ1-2,ASSPGTGVNYGYT
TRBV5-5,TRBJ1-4,ASSLDINEKLF
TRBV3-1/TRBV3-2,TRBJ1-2,ASSPTGGGRTSNYGYT